What follows is one T cell receptor beta chain and its context. The study drew participants aged about 18 to 89 years from about two dozen US areas. Grouping used clinical history reported by participants in a survey and questionnaire. Profiled with immunoSEQ multiplex PCR; TCRdb holds only in-frame clones, not every one. The sample holds roughly 250,000 clones, roughly 88% seen once. From germline, CDR1 is SGHTA and CDR2 FQGNSA. V was pared by 5 bases and J by 1 base, with 11 bases of the junction left unmatched. The CDR3 extends over 18 amino acids. These data are taken from a study of blood T cell repertoires in COVID-19. In the study overall: The origin of the acute and convalescent COVID-19 samples was the United States, Italy and Spain. Sample material is recorded as cDNA or gDNA derived from T cells, B-cell-depleted T cells, or PBMCs.

The source is a woman aged 40-49 years with acute COVID-19. Sample: PBMCs or T cells enriched from blood (not recorded which). The V gene is TRBV7-2, the J gene TRBJ2-5; 12 bases match TRBD2. CDR3 residues: CASSPEGRLAGVQETQYF. The CDR3 DNA is TGTGCCAGCAGCCCTGAAGGGAGACTAGCGGGGGTCCAAGAGACCCAGTACTTC.